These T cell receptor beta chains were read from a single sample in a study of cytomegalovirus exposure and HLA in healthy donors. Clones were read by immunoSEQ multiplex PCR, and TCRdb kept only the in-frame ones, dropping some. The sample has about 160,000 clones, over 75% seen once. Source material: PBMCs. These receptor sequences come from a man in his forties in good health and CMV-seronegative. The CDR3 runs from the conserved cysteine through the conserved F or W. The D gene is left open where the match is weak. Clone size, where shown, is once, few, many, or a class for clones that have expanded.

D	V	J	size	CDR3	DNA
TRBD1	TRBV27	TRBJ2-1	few	CASRPGQVIGEQFF	TGTGCCAGCCGACCCGGACAGGTGATCGGTGAGCAGTTCTTC
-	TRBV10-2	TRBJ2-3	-	CASKKLESSTDTQYF	TGCGCCAGCAAGAAACTAGAGTCTAGCACAGATACGCAGTATTTT
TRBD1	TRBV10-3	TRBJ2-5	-	CATTGGQETQYF	TGTGCCACGACAGGGGGACAAGAGACCCAGTACTTC
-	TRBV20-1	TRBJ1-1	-	CSARGTAEAFF	TGCAGTGCTAGAGGGACAGCTGAAGCTTTCTTT
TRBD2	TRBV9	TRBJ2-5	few	CASTGGGAETQYF	TGTGCCAGCACCGGCGGGGGGGCTGAGACCCAGTACTTC
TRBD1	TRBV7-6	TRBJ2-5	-	CASSLSSGTGQETQYF	TGTGCCAGCAGCTTATCCTCCGGGACAGGACAAGAGACCCAGTACTTC
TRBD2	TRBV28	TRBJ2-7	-	CASSLRLAGAYEQYF	TGTGCCAGCAGTTTGCGACTAGCGGGGGCCTACGAGCAGTACTTC
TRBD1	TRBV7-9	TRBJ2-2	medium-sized	CASSPWTGQGHTGELFF	TGTGCCAGCAGCCCGTGGACGGGACAGGGCCACACCGGGGAGCTGTTTTTT
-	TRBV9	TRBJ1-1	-	CASSVRTEKSEEAFF	TGTGCCAGCAGCGTCAGAACAGAGAAATCAGAAGAAGCTTTCTTT
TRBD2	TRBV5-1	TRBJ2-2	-	CASSSVGGGGVNTGELFF	TGCGCCAGCAGCTCTGTCGGAGGCGGGGGGGTTAACACCGGGGAGCTGTTTTTT
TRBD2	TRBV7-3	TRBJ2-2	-	CASSPGGDTGELFF	TGTGCCAGCAGCCCGGGAGGGGACACCGGGGAGCTGTTTTTT
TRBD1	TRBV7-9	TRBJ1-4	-	CASSPTPDRYKLFF	TGTGCCAGCAGCCCAACCCCGGACAGGTATAAACTGTTTTTT
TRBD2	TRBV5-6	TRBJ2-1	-	CASSSQSGGARGEQFF	TGTGCCAGCAGCTCGCAAAGCGGGGGGGCCAGGGGTGAGCAGTTCTTC
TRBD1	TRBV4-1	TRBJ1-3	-	CASSLRTGEGNTIYF	TGCGCCAGCAGCCTGAGGACAGGGGAAGGAAACACCATATATTTT
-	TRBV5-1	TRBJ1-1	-	CASRLRQLAEAFF	TGCGCCAGCAGATTACGACAGTTAGCTGAAGCTTTCTTT
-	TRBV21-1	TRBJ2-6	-	CASWGQAVSGANVLTF	TGTGCCAGCTGGGGACAGGCTGTCTCTGGGGCCAACGTCCTGACTTTC
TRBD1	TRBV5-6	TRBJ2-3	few	CASSRYAIGTGGTDTQYF	TGTGCCAGCAGCAGATACGCAATAGGGACAGGGGGCACAGATACGCAGTATTTT
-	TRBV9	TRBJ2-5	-	CASSVRGDTRQETQYF	TGTGCCAGCAGCGTACGGGGGGACACTCGGCAAGAGACCCAGTACTTC
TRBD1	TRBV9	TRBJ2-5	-	CASSVVGTGGIGETQYF	TGTGCCAGCAGCGTAGTAGGGACAGGGGGCATCGGAGAGACCCAGTACTTC
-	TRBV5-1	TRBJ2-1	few	CASAWRGEQFF	TGCGCCAGCGCCTGGCGCGGTGAGCAGTTCTTC
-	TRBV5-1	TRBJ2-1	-	CASSLDLVSYNEQFF	TGCGCCAGCAGCTTGGATCTAGTCTCCTACAATGAGCAGTTCTTC
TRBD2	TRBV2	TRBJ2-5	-	CASSDRLAGGMQWTQYF	TGTGCCAGCAGTGATAGGCTAGCGGGGGGCATGCAATGGACCCAGTACTTC
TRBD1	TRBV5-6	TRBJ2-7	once	CASSPRQGREQYF	TGTGCCAGCAGCCCGAGACAGGGCCGCGAGCAGTACTTC
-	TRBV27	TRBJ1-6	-	CASSPLAGFNSPLHF	TGTGCCAGCAGCCCCCTAGCGGGATTTAATTCACCCCTCCACTTT
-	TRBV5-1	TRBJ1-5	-	CASSLEGGDQPQHF	TGCGCCAGCAGCTTGGAAGGGGGAGATCAGCCCCAGCATTTT
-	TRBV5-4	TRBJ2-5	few	CASSTVGGETQYF	TGTGCCAGCAGCACGGTCGGGGGAGAGACCCAGTACTTC
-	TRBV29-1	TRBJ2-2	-	CSVEQLNTGELFF	TGCAGCGTTGAACAGTTGAACACCGGGGAGCTGTTTTTT
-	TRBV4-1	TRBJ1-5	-	CASSQDLGGLHQPQHF	TGCGCCAGCAGCCAAGATCTTGGAGGGCTCCATCAGCCCCAGCATTTT
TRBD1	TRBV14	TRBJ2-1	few	CASSHEPRTGGNEQFF	TGTGCCAGCAGTCACGAACCCCGAACAGGGGGCAATGAGCAGTTCTTC
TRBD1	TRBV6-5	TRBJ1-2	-	CASSPLTGGNYGYTF	TGTGCCAGCAGTCCACTGACAGGGGGTAACTATGGCTACACCTTC
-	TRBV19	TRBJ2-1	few	CASIGSALNEQFF	TGTGCCAGTATCGGGTCGGCCCTCAATGAGCAGTTCTTC
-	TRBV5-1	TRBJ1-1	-	CASSLVPDTEAFF	TGCGCCAGCAGCTTGGTGCCAGACACTGAAGCTTTCTTT
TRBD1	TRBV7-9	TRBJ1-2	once	CASSLETGGERGYTF	TGTGCCAGCAGCTTAGAGACAGGGGGCGAGAGAGGCTACACCTTC
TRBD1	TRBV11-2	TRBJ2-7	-	CASSSPWTGENEQYF	TGTGCCAGCAGTTCCCCTTGGACAGGGGAAAACGAGCAGTACTTC
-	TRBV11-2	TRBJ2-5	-	CASSSDRLQETQYF	TGTGCCAGCAGCTCTGACAGGCTTCAAGAGACCCAGTACTTC
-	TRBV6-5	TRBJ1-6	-	CASRTPQGYNSPLHF	TGTGCCAGCAGGACTCCTCAGGGGTACAATTCACCCCTCCACTTT
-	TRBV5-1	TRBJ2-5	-	CASSRQFQETQYF	TGCGCCAGCAGCCGACAGTTCCAAGAGACCCAGTACTTC
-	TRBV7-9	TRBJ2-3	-	CASSFVDSQDTQYF	TGTGCCAGCAGCTTTGTTGATAGCCAGGATACGCAGTATTTT
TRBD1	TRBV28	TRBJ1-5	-	CASSLSRGNGNQPQHF	TGTGCCAGCAGTTTATCCAGGGGGAATGGCAATCAGCCCCAGCATTTT
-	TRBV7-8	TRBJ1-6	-	CASSLGGNSPLHF	TGTGCCAGCAGCTTAGGTGGCAATTCACCCCTCCACTTT
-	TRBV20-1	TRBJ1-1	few	CSAGGSTEAFF	TGCAGTGCCGGGGGGAGCACTGAAGCTTTCTTT
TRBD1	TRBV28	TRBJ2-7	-	CASSFVGGGYEQYF	TGTGCCAGCAGTTTTGTAGGGGGCGGCTACGAGCAGTACTTC
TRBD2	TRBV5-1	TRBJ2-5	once	CASSTGTSGETQYF	TGCGCCAGCAGCACAGGGACTAGCGGGGAGACCCAGTACTTC
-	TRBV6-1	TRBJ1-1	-	CASSRTGTRIEAFF	TGTGCCAGCAGTCGCACCGGGACACGGATTGAAGCTTTCTTT
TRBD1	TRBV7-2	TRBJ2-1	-	CATRQGNSYNEQFF	TGTGCCACCCGACAGGGAAACTCCTACAATGAGCAGTTCTTC